This T cell receptor (beta chain) was identified in a study of type 1 regulatory T cells. Study as a whole: An in vitro protocol generated T-allo10, a Tr1-enriched, alloantigen-specific CD4 T cell product. General study findings and limits: Type 1 regulatory T cells had a more restricted TCR repertoire than non-type 1 regulatory T cells.

The germline V and J ends were trimmed by 5 bases and 1 base, with 11 bases remaining between them. This CDR3 has 14 amino acids. The germline CDR1 and CDR2 sequences are SGHTA and FQGTGA. TCRdb reanalysed the reads using MiXCR and keeps one entry per CDR3 protein. Altogether tens of thousands of distinct CDR3 sequences are present, less than 70% being singletons, with the ten largest covering less than 2%. This clonotype is judged medium-sized. The antigen is not known. Sample: cultured non-Tr1 T cells, either the whole culture or a sorted T cell fraction (not recorded which). The chain employs TRBV7-3 and TRBJ2-5, with D uncertain. The origin of this receptor is a human donor in good health. The CDR3 reads CASSPSRGQETQYF. The CDR3, as DNA: TGTGCCAGCAGCCCATCTCGCGGCCAAGAGACCCAGTACTTC.